This TCR beta chain originates from a study of neurological immune-mediated disorders. Regarding the study as a whole: With the multiple sclerosis repertoire cluster, none of the clinical or MRI features showed an association. The repertoires of 18 of 34 multiple sclerosis patients were placed by phylogenetic grouping in a single related-CDR3 cluster, which may be a signature. Across subjects, expanded clones had no CDR3 amino acid sequences in common, pointing to private repertoires in all groups.

As for time point: longitudinal time-point 2. This clonotype was picked up many times. Its antigen remains unknown. Every sequencing run generated in excess of 180 million TCR-beta sequences. These sequences covered 15-18 subjects. MiXCR, run by TCRdb on the 5' RACE reads, gives a single entry per CDR3 protein. The sample records over 75,000 distinct CDR3 sequences, over 4.5% being singletons. The CDR3 is 14 amino acids. Germline V gives CDR1 SGHRS, CDR2 YFSETQ. V lost 3 bases to trimming and J lost 5 bases; unmatched junction nucleotides: 1. This sequence joins TRBV5-1 and TRBJ1-5; 11 bases fit TRBD1. The TCR originated in a woman in her sixties with multiple sclerosis. Sequencing used PBMCs. The CDR3 DNA follows: TGCGCCAGCAGCTCGGGACAGGGGGATCAGCCCCAGCATTTT. The encoded protein is CASSSGQGDQPQHF.